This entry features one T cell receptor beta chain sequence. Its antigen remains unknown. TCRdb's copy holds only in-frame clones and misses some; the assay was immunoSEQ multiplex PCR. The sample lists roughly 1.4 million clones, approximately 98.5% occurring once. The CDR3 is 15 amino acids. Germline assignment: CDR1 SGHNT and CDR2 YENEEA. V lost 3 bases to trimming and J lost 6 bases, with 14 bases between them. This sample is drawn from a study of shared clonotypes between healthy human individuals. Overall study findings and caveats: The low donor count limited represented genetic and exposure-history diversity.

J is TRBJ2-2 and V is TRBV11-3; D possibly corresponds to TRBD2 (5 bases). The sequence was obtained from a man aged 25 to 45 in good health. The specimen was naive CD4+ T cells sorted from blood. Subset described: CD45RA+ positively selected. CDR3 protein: CASSFLPSPAGELFF. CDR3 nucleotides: TGTGCCAGCAGCTTTCTGCCTAGCCCGGCCGGGGAGCTGTTTTTT.